This record covers a single T cell receptor beta chain. This sample was included in a study of technical replicates of blood from a few donors. Clones were read by immunoSEQ multiplex PCR, and TCRdb kept only the in-frame ones, dropping some. This sample has about 69,000 clones, with around nine tenths found just once. Germline assignment: CDR1 MNHNS and CDR2 SASEGT. V shed 6 bases and J shed 3 bases, with 14 bases lying between them. The CDR3 totals 15 residues. The V and J genes are TRBV6-1 and TRBJ2-2; perhaps TRBD1 as D (5 bases). Sequencing input: PBMCs. The source of this sequence is a human donor in good health. Some clones in this sample may be carry-over from other donors' samples. As DNA, the CDR3 is TGTGCCAGCAGACACAGGTGGCCGGACACCGGGGAGCTGTTTTTT. It translates to CASRHRWPDTGELFF.